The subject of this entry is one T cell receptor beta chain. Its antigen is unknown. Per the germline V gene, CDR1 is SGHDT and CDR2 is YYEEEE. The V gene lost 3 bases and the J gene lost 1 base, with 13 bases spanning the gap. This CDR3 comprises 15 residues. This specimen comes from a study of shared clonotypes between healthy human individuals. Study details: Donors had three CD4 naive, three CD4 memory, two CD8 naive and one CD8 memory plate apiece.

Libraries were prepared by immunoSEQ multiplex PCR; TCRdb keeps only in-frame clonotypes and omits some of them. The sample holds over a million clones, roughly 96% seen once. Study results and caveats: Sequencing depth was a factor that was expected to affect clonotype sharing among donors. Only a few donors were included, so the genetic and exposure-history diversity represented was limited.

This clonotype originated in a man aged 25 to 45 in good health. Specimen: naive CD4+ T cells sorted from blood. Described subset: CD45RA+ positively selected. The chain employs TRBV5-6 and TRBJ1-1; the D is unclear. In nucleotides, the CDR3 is TGTGCCAGCAGCTCTCCGACCCAAGGGAACACTGAAGCTTTCTTT. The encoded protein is CASSSPTQGNTEAFF.